These 29 T cell receptor beta chains came from one sample sequenced in a study of blood T cells in healthy people across ages. Next came a second PCR, run for about 7 to 11 cycles, which used a sample-barcoded 5' primer along with a J-beta primer mix. TCRdb processed the 5' RACE reads anew with MiXCR; each CDR3 protein has one entry. The sample contains some 1.6 million distinct CDR3 sequences, around 35% of which appear only once. The sample taken for sequencing was blood. Receptor source: a woman in her thirties in good health.

The chain joins TRBV20-1 to TRBJ2-3; D assignment may be TRBD1 or TRBD2 (5 bases each). The CDR3 sequence is 11 residues long. Per germline, CDR1 DFQATT and CDR2 SNEGSKA (reference sequence). V was clipped by 6 bases and J by 6 bases, with 10 bases between them. The CDR3 DNA reads TGCAGTGCGGGGACGGGTGATACGCAGTATTTT. It translates to CSAGTGDTQYF.

The rearrangement joins TRBV20-1 to TRBJ2-1; 7 bases are shared with TRBD2. Germline V gene lookup returns CDR1 DFQATT and CDR2 SNEGSKA (reference sequence). CDR3 size: 13 residues. V dropped 5 bases and J dropped 4; count of bases not matched to a gene: 5. DNA for the CDR3: TGCAGTGCTCCGAGGGGAGGGTACAATGAGCAGTTCTTC. Translating gives CSAPRGGYNEQFF.

This clonotype has a handful of counts. V gene TRBV7-9 combines with J gene TRBJ2-1; D unclear. This CDR3 contains 12 residues. Trimming removed 4 bases at V and 7 bases at J, with 8 bases between. The germline gives CDR1 SEHNR, CDR2 FQNEAQ (reference sequence). The CDR3 region has the DNA TGTGCCAGCAGCTCGTATCGAAATGAGCAGTTCTTC. Encoded protein: CASSSYRNEQFF.

The J gene is TRBJ1-5, the V gene TRBV3-1; no definite D call. V was shortened by 1 base and J by 3 bases, with 16 bases between the two germline ends. CDR1 and CDR2 (germline): LGHDT, YNNKEL (reference sequence). This CDR3 comprises 17 residues. The CDR3 loop is CASSQVPALEANQPQHF. DNA of the CDR3: TGTGCCAGCAGCCAAGTACCGGCCCTAGAAGCCAATCAGCCCCAGCATTTT.

The chain links TRBV2 to TRBJ2-1; TRBD2 agrees at 11 bases. V dropped 7 bases and J dropped 7; count of bases not matched to a gene: 9. From germline, CDR1 is SNHLY and CDR2 FYNNEI. CDR3 length: 15 amino acids. The CDR3 region has the DNA TGTGCCAGCACCCCAACTAGCGGGAGAGGGAATGAGCAGTTCTTC. It encodes CASTPTSGRGNEQFF.

The chain employs TRBV27 and TRBJ2-1, with 9 bases lining up with TRBD2. After removal of 2 bases from V and 12 bases from J, the junction contained 11 bases not matched to a gene. CDR3 length: 15 amino acids. Germline V lookup: CDR1 MNHEY, CDR2 SMNVEV (reference sequence). The DNA of the CDR3 is TGTGCCAGCAGTTTACTAGCGGGGACCCTTGGGGGGCAGTTCTTC. Protein sequence: CASSLLAGTLGGQFF.

This clonotype was found a few times. The rearrangement uses TRBV3-1 and TRBJ1-1; tentatively, D is TRBD1 (5 bases). This CDR3 region has 14 residues. Deletions cut 0 bases from V and 5 bases from J, with 10 bases between. CDR1 is LGHDT and CDR2 is YNNKEL in the germline V gene (reference sequence). The CDR3 region has the DNA TGTGCCAGCAGCCAAGAGGTGGGGGATACTGAAGCTTTCTTT. Protein product: CASSQEVGDTEAFF.

The V call is TRBV20-1, the J call TRBJ2-7; D is unclear. The germline V gene encodes CDR1 DFQATT and CDR2 SNEGSKA (reference sequence). Trimming left V 6 bases short and J 3 bases short, with 18 bases between. This CDR3 comprises 14 residues. CDR3 sequence: CSAHPTNWGYEQYF. The CDR3 region has the DNA TGCAGTGCCCATCCGACCAACTGGGGCTACGAGCAGTACTTC.

The V and J genes are TRBV20-1 and TRBJ2-1; D unresolved. CDR3 length: 16 residues. CDR1 is DFQATT, CDR2 SNEGSKA, per germline (reference sequence). The germline V and J ends were trimmed by 1 base and 0 bases, with 13 bases remaining between them. The CDR3 DNA is TGCAGTGCTAGAGTAGCCGGGTGGAGCTCCTACAATGAGCAGTTCTTC. It yields the protein CSARVAGWSSYNEQFF.

The V gene is TRBV4-1, the J gene TRBJ2-7; 8 bases are a match to TRBD2. The CDR3 sequence is 15 residues long. The V segment lost 0 bases and the J segment 5 bases; nucleotides outside the gene matches: 6. The germline V gene encodes CDR1 MGHRA and CDR2 YSYEKL. The CDR3 DNA reads TGCGCCAGCAGCCAAGATTACAGCGGGAGCAACGAGCAGTACTTC. Translation: CASSQDYSGSNEQYF.

The table lists this clonotype with a few counts. The chain recombines TRBV27 with TRBJ2-7; 12 bases map to TRBD2. Germline trimming cut 8 bases from V and 0 bases from J; bases unmatched to any gene: 14. This CDR3 region has 18 residues. The germline V gene has CDR1 MNHEY and CDR2 SMNVEV (reference sequence). CDR3 residues: CASAILAGGSDSSYEQYF. CDR3 nucleotide sequence: TGTGCCAGCGCCATACTAGCGGGGGGATCGGATAGCTCCTACGAGCAGTACTTC.

This clonotype was detected only a few times. CDR3 nucleotides: TGCGCCAGCGGCAGGTCGCCTGCCTACGAGCAGTACTTC. It yields the protein CASGRSPAYEQYF. This sequence joins TRBV4-1 and TRBJ2-7; D gene unclear. The CDR3 length is 13 residues. Germline V lookup: CDR1 MGHRA, CDR2 YSYEKL. V shed 8 bases and J shed 2 bases, with 13 bases lying between them.

There are many counts of this clonotype. The gene calls are TRBV5-5 and TRBJ2-5; either TRBD1 or TRBD2 may fit D (6 bases each). The CDR3 loop spans 15 amino acids. Germline V gives CDR1 SGHKS, CDR2 YYEKEE (reference sequence). V lost 4 bases, J lost 5 bases, and 18 bases lay in between. The CDR3 nucleotides read TGTGCCAGCAGCGGAGGGGACATTTGGGGTGAGACCCAGTACTTC. As protein: CASSGGDIWGETQYF.

This clonotype has only a few counts. This chain uses TRBV11-2 with TRBJ2-3, with D tentatively TRBD1 (5 bases). The CDR3 loop spans 15 amino acids. The germline V gene encodes CDR1 SGHAT and CDR2 FQNNGV. Trimming took off 3 bases at V and 3 bases at J, with 13 bases between the two ends. The CDR3 protein is CASSFEGARTDTQYF. The CDR3 nucleotides read TGTGCCAGCAGCTTCGAAGGGGCTAGGACAGATACGCAGTATTTT.

This chain joins TRBV21-1 and TRBJ2-1; the D call TRBD2 from the table was never checked on the DNA. TRBV21-1 is noted as a pseudogene. This CDR3 contains 20 residues. CDR3 region: CASSIAVPSPKTRSGDEQFF. CDR3 DNA sequence: TGTGCCAGCAGCATTGCAGTCCCATCCCCTAAAACCCGTAGCGGGGATGAGCAGTTCTTC.

The chain carries TRBV28 and TRBJ2-5, with 9 bases matching TRBD2. V lost 5 bases and J lost 2; bases outside the gene matches: 15. This CDR3 comprises 18 residues. Germline values: CDR1 MDHEN, CDR2 SYDVKM. CDR3 in amino acids: CASSPLPRRGRAQETQYF. In nucleotides, the CDR3 is TGTGCCAGCAGTCCCCTTCCCCGACGCGGGAGGGCTCAAGAGACCCAGTACTTC.

In regard to this clonotype: A much larger clone differs by one base, so this may be a read error. V usage is TRBV29-1 and J usage is TRBJ2-7, with 8 nucleotides matching TRBD2. Germline loops: CDR1 SQVTM, CDR2 ANQGSEA. The length of the CDR3 is 12 residues. Here the CDR3 DNA reads TGCAGCGTAACGAGCGGGGGCAACGAGCGGTACTTC. Its translation: CSVTSGGNERYF.

The rearrangement links TRBV4-1 to TRBJ2-5; the match to TRBD1 covers 7 bases. Germline CDR1 reads MGHRA; CDR2 reads YSYEKL. V trimming: 1 base; J trimming: 0 bases; junction bases outside the gene matches: 2. The CDR3 is 15 residues long. The CDR3 loop reads CASSQVGTDQETQYF. Here the CDR3 DNA reads TGCGCCAGCAGCCAAGTAGGGACAGACCAAGAGACCCAGTACTTC.

The V call is TRBV7-8, the J call TRBJ1-4; TRBD1 might be the D (6 bases). The V and J ends lost 1 base and 1 base respectively, with 19 bases between them. The CDR3 is 19 residues long. The V gene's germline CDR1 is SGHVS and CDR2 FQNEAQ. The CDR3 DNA sequence: TGTGCCAGCAGCTTAGATGTGGGGGCCCTTGGGATAACTAATGAAAAACTGTTTTTT. Encoded protein: CASSLDVGALGITNEKLFF.

A few counts support this clonotype. The V and J genes are TRBV27 and TRBJ2-3, with D uncertain. The CDR3 has 11 amino acids. Trimming cost V 7 bases and J 10 bases, with 12 bases left between them. Looked up from germline, CDR1 is MNHEY and CDR2 is SMNVEV (reference sequence). CDR3 in DNA: TGTGCCAGCAAGTGGCAGGCGGCGCAGTATTTT. Translating gives CASKWQAAQYF.

This clonotype was counted between two and nine times. The J gene is TRBJ2-7, the V gene TRBV4-1; TRBD2 matches at 12 bases. This CDR3 has 16 residues. In germline, CDR1 is MGHRA, CDR2 YSYEKL. Losses at the gene ends were 3 bases for V and 3 bases for J; bases not matched to a gene: 6. The CDR3 sequence is CASSQGLAGGVYEQYF. The CDR3 DNA reads as TGCGCCAGCAGCCAGGGTCTAGCGGGAGGGGTCTACGAGCAGTACTTC.

Concerning this clonotype: The junction shows a germline mismatch at one end, possibly a read error. The V call is TRBV3-1, the J call TRBJ2-7; D gene unclear. Near its end, the DNA agrees better with TRBJ2-5, so the J call may be wrong. Germline-derived CDR1 and CDR2 are LGHDT and YNNKEL (reference sequence). The CDR3 is 14 residues long. This CDR3 reads CVSSQDHRVETQYF. The CDR3 region has the DNA TGTGTCAGCAGCCAAGATCACCGGGTGGAGACCCAGTACTTC.

The chain has TRBV24-1 and TRBJ2-3, with 10 bases aligning to TRBD1. CDR3 size: 15 residues. CDR1 KGHDR and CDR2 SFDVKD come from the germline V gene. The V and J ends lost 4 bases and 6 bases, in that order; junction bases with no gene match: 6. In nucleotides, the CDR3 is TGTGCCACCAGTGACCCGGGACAGGGGTTGGATACGCAGTATTTT. Translated, it gives CATSDPGQGLDTQYF.

This clonotype was picked up a small number of times. J is TRBJ2-7 and V is TRBV27, with D unclear. The germline V gene encodes CDR1 MNHEY and CDR2 SMNVEV (reference sequence). V was pared by 5 bases and J by 0 bases, with 14 bases between. The CDR3 spans 15 residues. This CDR3 is CASSINRVPSYEQYF. CDR3 DNA sequence: TGTGCCAGCAGTATTAACCGGGTACCCTCCTACGAGCAGTACTTC.

V and J are TRBV12-3 or TRBV12-4 and TRBJ2-5; 9 nucleotides agree with TRBD2. The CDR3 is made up of 15 amino acids. The V gene end was trimmed by 7 bases and the J gene end by 4 bases; junction bases not matched to a gene: 10. CDR3 sequence reads: CASKRIAGVGETQYF. The CDR3 region has the DNA TGTGCCAGCAAGCGAATAGCGGGAGTAGGAGAGACCCAGTACTTC.

V and J are TRBV11-3 and TRBJ1-1; 9 nucleotides align to TRBD1. This CDR3 region has 18 residues. The germline gives CDR1 SGHNT, CDR2 YENEEA. V shed 1 base and J 6 bases; nucleotides not matched to a gene: 15. The DNA for the CDR3 is TGTGCCAGCAGCTTAGGAGGAATTCCGGGACAGGGTTGGGCTGAAGCTTTCTTT. This sequence encodes CASSLGGIPGQGWAEAFF.

This clonotype was detected ten times or more. J is TRBJ1-2 and V is TRBV10-3; no clear D. The CDR3 loop spans 15 amino acids. Germline CDR1 is ENHRY and CDR2 is SYGVKD. The ends were cut back, 3 bases at V and 7 bases at J, with 18 bases in the middle. CDR3: CAISETVKIKPGYTF. The CDR3 coding sequence is TGTGCCATCAGTGAAACCGTCAAAATTAAGCCTGGCTACACCTTC.

The chain links TRBV7-2 to TRBJ2-1; tentative D call: TRBD1 (5 bases). Trimming pared 1 base from V and 8 bases from J, leaving 18 bases between. The CDR3 is made up of 16 amino acids. The germline CDR1 and CDR2 sequences are SGHTA and FQGNSA. This CDR3 reads CASSLDWTRLGDEQFF. CDR3 coding DNA: TGTGCCAGCAGCTTAGACTGGACACGTCTAGGGGATGAGCAGTTCTTC.

Regarding this clonotype: The junction departs from germline at one end; a sequencing error may be responsible. The chain couples TRBV12-3 or TRBV12-4 to TRBJ2-5; the D is unclear. The J call may be faulty, since TRBJ2-7 better matches the DNA end. This CDR3 has 15 residues. Here the CDR3 reads CAGSQLGSNLYEQYF. As DNA, the CDR3 is TGTGCCGGCAGTCAGCTGGGCAGTAACCTTTACGAGCAGTACTTC.